This T cell receptor beta chain stems from a study of T cell repertoires in cytomegalovirus infection. The wider study: Alongside well-studied HLA-B-restricted CMV epitopes, recently identified HLA-C-restricted CMV epitopes were also used. Indications of both CMV infection and matching HLA type were provided by public TCR beta signatures. Findings and limits, study-wide: Cumulative frequency (of public TCR beta family members) identified carriers of CMV plus the relevant HLA. Ex vivo, HLA-C-restricted CMV-specific TCR beta clonotypes prevailed over the rest of the response.

V was pared by 6 bases and J by 7 bases, with 22 bases between. Germline-derived CDR1 and CDR2 are ENHRY and SYGVKD. This CDR3 has 15 residues. Concerning this clonotype itself: The target antigen is unknown.

TCRdb re-analysed the reads in MiXCR, keeping a single row per CDR3 protein. The sample contains under 850,000 distinct CDR3 sequences, 33% of which appear only once. The clonotype originates from a human donor in good health (CMV status not recorded). Some clones in this sample may be carry-over from other donors' samples. J is TRBJ2-7 and V is TRBV10-3; D gene uncertain. The specimen was cultured PBMCs, collected from culture after CMV antigen stimulation. The CDR3 reads CAISPLSDQYREQYF. The DNA for the CDR3 is TGTGCCATCAGCCCCCTCTCTGACCAGTATAGAGAGCAGTACTTC.